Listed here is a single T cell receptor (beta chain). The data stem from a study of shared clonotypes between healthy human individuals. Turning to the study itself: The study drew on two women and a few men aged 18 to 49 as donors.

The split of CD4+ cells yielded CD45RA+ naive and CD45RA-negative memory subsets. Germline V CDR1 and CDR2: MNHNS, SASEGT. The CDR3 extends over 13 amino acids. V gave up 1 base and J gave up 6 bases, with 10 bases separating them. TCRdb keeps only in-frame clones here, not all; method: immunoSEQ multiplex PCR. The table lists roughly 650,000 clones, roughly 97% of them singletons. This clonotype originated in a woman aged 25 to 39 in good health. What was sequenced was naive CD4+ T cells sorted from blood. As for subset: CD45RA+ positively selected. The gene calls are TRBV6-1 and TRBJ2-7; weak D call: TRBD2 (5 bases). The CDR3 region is CASSEGGLTEQYF. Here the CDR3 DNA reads TGTGCCAGCAGTGAAGGCGGGTTAACCGAGCAGTACTTC.